Listed below are T cell receptor beta chains from one sample, sequenced in a study of CD8 T cells in ankylosing spondylitis. TCRdb reprocessed the 5' RACE reads via MiXCR and lists one record per CDR3 protein. The table lists a few hundred thousand distinct CDR3 sequences, roughly a tenth of them singletons. Source material: blood, either unsorted or a sorted T cell fraction (not recorded which). Receptors were obtained from a male donor with ankylosing spondylitis or in good health (not recorded which). CDR3s include the opening cysteine and the closing phenylalanine or tryptophan. D genes are given only for firm matches. Clone size, where shown, is once, few, many, or a class for clones that have expanded.

17 | TRBD2 | TRBJ2-3 | TRBV9 | many | TGTGCCAGCAGCACGCGACTAGCGGGACGAACCACAGATACGCAGTATTTT | CASSTRLAGRTTDTQYF
15 | . | TRBJ2-2 | TRBV5-1 | few | TGCGCCAGCAGCTTCGGCGGAGGCACCGACGGGGAGCTGTTTTTT | CASSFGGGTDGELFF
18 | . | TRBJ2-1 | TRBV4-2 | many | TGTGCCAGCAGCCAAATGATCATCCGGTTAAGCTCCTACAATGAGCAGTTCTTC | CASSQMIIRLSSYNEQFF
15 | . | TRBJ2-2 | TRBV20-1 | many | TGCAGTGCTACAGAACTAACAGGGTTCACCGGGGAGCTGTTTTTT | CSATELTGFTGELFF
15 | TRBD1 | TRBJ2-1 | TRBV5-1 | many | TGCGCCAGCAGCTTTTCGGACAGGGGGTGGCTTGAGCAGTTCTTC | CASSFSDRGWLEQFF
13 | . | TRBJ1-4 | TRBV5-1 | few | TGCGCCAGCAGCAGGCACGGGGGTGAAAAACTGTTTTTT | CASSRHGGEKLFF
15 | . | TRBJ1-4 | TRBV15 | many | TGTGCCACCAGCAGAGACGGGGGGCCTAGTGAAAAACTGTTTTTT | CATSRDGGPSEKLFF
13 | . | TRBJ1-5 | TRBV3-1 | once | TGTGCCAGCAGCCAAGATCTTAATCAGCCCCAGCATTTT | CASSQDLNQPQHF
15 | TRBD2 | TRBJ2-5 | TRBV5-5 | many | TGTGCCAGCAGCTTACAGGATAGCGGGTTTCAGACCCAGTACTTC | CASSLQDSGFQTQYF
15 | TRBD1 | TRBJ1-1 | TRBV5-1 | few | TGCGCCAGCAGCTGGAGGGGGACAGGGAACACTGAAGCTTTCTTT | CASSWRGTGNTEAFF
14 | . | TRBJ1-2 | TRBV7-6 | few | TGTGCCAGCAGCTCCAGCGTCGAGTTAGGGGGCTACACCTTC | CASSSSVELGGYTF
15 | . | TRBJ2-3 | TRBV9 | many | TGTGCCAGCCTCCTTTGCGGGACTAGCACAGATACGCAGTATTTT | CASLLCGTSTDTQYF
16 | TRBD2 | TRBJ2-1 | TRBV5-3 | few | TGTGCCAGAAGCTTGGGTCCGGGGGGGCCTCATAATGAGCAGTTCTTC | CARSLGPGGPHNEQFF
15 | TRBD2 | TRBJ2-2 | TRBV12-3/TRBV12-4 | many | TGTGCCAGCAGTCCGGGACTAGCGGGGACCGGGGAGCTGTTTTTT | CASSPGLAGTGELFF
14 | . | TRBJ2-2 | TRBV12-3/TRBV12-4 | many | TGTGCCAGCCTATGGGGCAAGGGTGAGGGGGAGCTGTTTTTT | CASLWGKGEGELFF
15 | . | TRBJ2-2 | TRBV24-1 | . | TGTGCGGCCAGTGATCATAGGACACACACCGGGGAGCTGTTTTTT | CAASDHRTHTGELFF